The clone carrying this T cell receptor beta chain was counted many times. Its antigen remains unknown. These data are taken from a study of early T cells in non-severe SARS-CoV-2 infection. At the level of the study: It was bulk RNA from unsorted whole blood that was sequenced, and the chains were unpaired. Study findings and constraints: CD4 and private specificities were missed by VDJdb matching, which favored anti-spike CD8 responses.

The CDR3 is 17 residues long. Trimming removed 5 bases at V and 3 bases at J, with 22 bases between. The germline CDR1 and CDR2 sequences are SGHVS and FNYEAQ. Attachment of unique molecular identifiers was made to individual cDNA molecules. MiXCR was run by TCRdb on the 5' RACE reads, yielding one entry per CDR3 protein. The table has 25,000 to 35,000 distinct CDR3 sequences, under 5% seen once; the top ten hold around 8.2%. This receptor was identified in an adult who was a healthcare worker with PCR-confirmed SARS-CoV-2 infection or an uninfected control (not recorded which). Sequencing used whole blood. This rearrangement joins TRBV7-6 to TRBJ2-5; TRBD2 might be the D (6 bases). The CDR3, as DNA: TGTGCCAGCAGCATGGCTCTGGTGGGAGGAACGGAAGAGACCCAGTACTTC. Amino acid sequence: CASSMALVGGTEETQYF.